This TCR beta chain is drawn from a study of T cell repertoires in aging, cancer and after chemotherapy (dated by TCRdb to between 2019 and 2020). Concerning the study at large: The donors fell into six age groups ranging from 30 or younger to 70 or older, and each group had at least three individuals. Control TCR repertoires from healthy donors were recorded across several months to years, and re-sampling revealed clear clonal overlap. Peripheral blood TCR beta repertoires from healthy donors and cancer patients were profiled to examine immunoaging and T cell reconstitution after chemotherapy. Alongside 95 healthy donors serving as a reference group, the cohort included over 200 cancer patients, of whom more than 90 had hematological cancers and 120 to 130 had solid cancers. The complete dataset included about 9.1 million TCR reads. Results and caveats for the whole study, not just this receptor: In both cancer cohorts, the median generation probability rose over the chemotherapy interval, which suggests that the repertoire was reconstituted through rebound thymic output. Untreated patients with hematological or solid cancers showed significantly lower blood TCR diversity and higher clonality than age-matched healthy donors. It was noted by the authors that conclusions about immunological memory after chemotherapy cannot be drawn from the repertoire data. In healthy donors, the decline in TCR diversity with age was mainly explained by loss of richness, whereas in cancer patients loss of evenness was also found to contribute.

The CDR3 runs 14 amino acids, cysteine and phenylalanine included. The only DNA kept is the CDR3, 42 bases in frame from the first base. At the junction V is shortened by 3 bases and J by 3 bases, with 11 bases in between. CDR1 and CDR2, looked up from the germline V gene (reference sequence), are LNHDA and SQIVND. TCR beta rearrangements were amplified from genomic DNA extracted from peripheral blood rather than from sorted cells or RNA. Multiplex touch-down PCR with a mixed TRB-A/B primer pool was used to amplify rearranged TRB sequences covering the V, D and J segments. Illumina adapters and sample indices were added to the amplicons in two consecutive PCR reactions performed with Phusion HS II polymerase. Amplicons were gel-purified with the NucleoSpin Gel and PCR Clean-up kit, then checked with Qubit and an Agilent 2100 Bioanalyzer. Sequencing of the libraries was done on an Illumina MiSeq with paired-end, single-indexed 600-cycle runs. The authors' pipeline ran thus. MiXCR versions 2.12 and 3.0.5 were used to process the TRB sequences. Each unique CDR3 nucleotide sequence counted as one clone, and only productive sequences with at least two reads were retained. The repertoire metrics were Shannon diversity, evenness, clonality (defined as one minus evenness), and alpha-parameterized diversity profiles covering alpha 0 to 5. The IGoR algorithm was used to calculate generation probabilities for clones in the paired samples taken before and after chemotherapy. TCRdb trimmed the raw reads at Q25, called clones with MiXCR and kept productive beta chains. Each record represents a unique CDR3 protein, reported with the most common genes and DNA among its rows. None of the V and J calls come from the authors' own analysis; TCRdb made them. This sample comprises fewer than 15,000 distinct CDR3 sequences, 35% of them detected only once. Under 8% of the sample lies in the top ten.

This clonotype has a single count. Which antigen it targets is not known. Base qualities are not at hand, and no much larger clone is one base apart. On its own, one read is weak support. This TCR derives from a human donor in good health. The donor label of this sample is uncertain. The sequenced sample was blood. The rearrangement combines TRBV19 with TRBJ1-2, with no D gene named confidently. The encoded CDR3 is CASSMMDVDYGYTF. Here is the DNA: TGTGCCAGTAGTATGATGGATGTGGACTATGGCTACACCTTC.